The 11 T cell receptor beta chains reported below all come from one sample, sequenced in a study of CD8+ T cells in alopecia areata. Cells from pooled cutaneous lymph nodes were sorted by CD4, CD8alpha, NKG2D, NKG2ACE and other markers. It was cDNA, reverse transcribed from extracted RNA, that served as the sequencing template. Produced via immunoSEQ multiplex PCR; TCRdb's table is partial and in-frame only. The repertoire shows under 350,000 clones, none seen only once; the top ten take less than 1.5%. The sample was CD4+ T cells sorted from a lymph node. These receptors came from a C3H/HeJ mouse with alopecia areata. For this strain, the MHC haplotype corresponds to H2-k.

This clone was detected only a few times. Germline and genes: mouse. The read ends 4 residues before the CDR3 terminus; that terminus is restored from the germline J gene. The chain employs TRBV5 and TRBJ2-5; 11 bases fit TRBD2. V dropped 1 base and J dropped 0; count of bases not matched to a gene: 3. This CDR3 region has 17 residues. CDR1 and CDR2 (germline): LGHNA, YNLKQL (reference sequence). CDR3 DNA (partial): TGTGCCAGCAGCCAAGTCGGGACTGGGGGTAACCAAGAC. Translation gives CASSQVGTGGNQD. The full CDR3 protein reads CASSQVGTGGNQDTQYF.

A word on this clone: The genes are named according to mouse. The missing CDR3 end, 4 residues past where the read stops, is filled in from the germline J gene. The chain employs TRBV1 and TRBJ2-2, with 8 bases matching TRBD1. V shed 4 bases and J 6 bases; nucleotides not matched to a gene: 1. Germline CDR1 and CDR2: NSQYPW and LRSPGD (reference sequence). The CDR3 spans 13 residues. CDR3 loop: CTCSGTGPGQLYF. Incomplete CDR3 DNA: TGCACCTGCAGTGGGACAGGGCCCGGG.

Concerning this clone itself: Any gene name here is a mouse gene name. Read data end 4 residues before the CDR3 end; the end is taken from the germline J gene. J is TRBJ2-2 and V is TRBV31, with 9 positions matching TRBD1. The germline V gene has CDR1 GKSSPN and CDR2 SITVG. V shed 3 bases and J 3 bases; nucleotides not matched to a gene: 5. CDR3 length: 15 amino acids. The CDR3 bases that were read are TGTGCCTGGAGAGGACAGGGGAGGGACACCGGG. This encodes CAWRGQGRDTG. The full CDR3 is CAWRGQGRDTGQLYF.

The table lists this clone with a few counts. The genes are named according to mouse. The CDR3 end lies 4 residues beyond the end of the read and is filled in from the germline J gene. This chain links TRBV19 with TRBJ2-1, with D possibly being TRBD1 (5 bases). V dropped 3 bases and J dropped 1 base, with 8 bases sitting between them. The CDR3 spans 14 residues. Germline loops: CDR1 FNHDT, CDR2 SITEND (reference sequence). CDR3 protein: CASSNRRNYAEQFF. CDR3 bases read: TGTGCCAGCAGTAACAGGAGGAACTATGCT.

As concerns this clone: The genes are named according to mouse. Here the CDR3 reads CASRGLGDNYAEQFF. CDR3 bases read: TGTGCCAGCAGGGGACTGGGGGATAACTATGCT. The chain employs TRBV4 and TRBJ2-1, with TRBD2 matching 11 bases. The read gets to within 4 residues of the CDR3 end, and the germline J gene fills in the rest. The germline gives CDR1 LGHDT, CDR2 YNNKQL (reference sequence). J lost 0 bases, V lost 6 bases, and 1 base had no gene match. This CDR3 contains 15 residues.

Remarks on this clone: The gene names here belong to mouse. The read ends 3 residues early relative to the CDR3; the germline J gene fills the gap. The chain has TRBV19 and TRBJ1-6, with TRBD1 matching 8 bases. TRBJ1-6 is recorded as an ORF, its role being uncertain. J was trimmed by 3 bases and V by 6 bases; bases with no gene match: 8. This CDR3 contains 16 residues. Germline V gene data show CDR1 as FNHDT and CDR2 as SITEND (reference sequence). The sequenced CDR3 bases are TGTGCCAGCACGGACAGGGAAGGGATCTATAATTCGCCC. This encodes CASTDREGIYNSP. The entire CDR3 sequence reads CASTDREGIYNSPLYF.

This clone has more than one count but fewer than ten. Genes and germline are mouse. The CDR3 end falls 4 residues outside the read, so it is completed with the germline J gene. This sequence joins TRBV17 and TRBJ2-5; 8 bases align to TRBD1. Germline lookup yields CDR1 MNHDT and CDR2 YYDKIL. This CDR3 is built from 15 residues. This CDR3 reads CASSRDPRGRDTQYF. The sequenced part of the CDR3 DNA is TGTGCTAGCAGTAGAGATCCCAGGGGGCGGGAC.

In this sample, this clone turned up a few times. The gene names given are mouse names. The sequenced fragment ends 4 residues before the CDR3 boundary, so the rest is inferred from the germline J gene. The chain uses TRBV13-1 and TRBJ1-2; 7 bases are a match to TRBD1. The V gene end was trimmed by 5 bases and the J gene end by 3 bases; junction bases not matched to a gene: 4. Germline V gene lookup returns CDR1 NSHNY and CDR2 SYGAGN. This CDR3 is 13 amino acids long. CDR3 protein: CASSRDSHSDYTF. The part of the CDR3 DNA that was read is TGTGCCAGCAGCCGGGACAGTCACTCC.

This clone was observed a handful of times. Each gene name is a mouse one. The sequenced CDR3 bases are TGTGCCAGCAGTGAAGAGGGTTTAGCT. Translating gives CASSEEGLA. In full, the CDR3 is CASSEEGLAEQFF. The rearrangement joins TRBV13-3 to TRBJ2-1; D gene uncertain. The sequence runs out 4 residues before the end of the CDR3; the remainder is reconstructed from the germline J gene. CDR3 length equals 13 residues. CDR1 is NNHDY and CDR2 is SYVADS in the germline V gene.

On this clone: Gene names follow the mouse nomenclature. Sequencing ends 3 residues short of the CDR3 end; the germline J gene provides the rest. The chain combines TRBV31 with TRBJ1-6; 7 positions match TRBD1. TRBJ1-6 is reported as an ORF; its role is uncertain. CDR3 length equals 13 residues. Germline V gene sequence: CDR1 GKSSPN, CDR2 SITVG. J was trimmed by 8 bases and V by 3 bases; bases with no gene match: 4. The covered CDR3 bases are TGTGCCTGGAGCGAAACAGGGGATTCGCCC. Amino acids: CAWSETGDSP. The CDR3 in full is CAWSETGDSPLYF.

As concerns this clone: Mouse germline and gene names are used. The CDR3 extends 4 residues past the end of the read, so its final part is completed from the germline J gene. This chain connects TRBV5 to TRBJ2-5; D is unclear. The germline V gene has CDR1 LGHNA and CDR2 YNLKQL (reference sequence). The CDR3 is 13 amino acids. CDR3: CASSQDQVDTQYF. Partial CDR3 DNA: TGTGCCAGCAGCCAAGATCAGGTAGAC.